This is a list of T cell receptor beta chains from one sample in a study of T cell changes during pregnancy in multiple sclerosis. The assay was immunoSEQ multiplex PCR, and TCRdb's table has in-frame clones only and misses some. The sample carries fewer than 70,000 clones, approximately 94% recorded once. The sample was CD8+ T cells from peripheral blood mononuclear cells, taken in the third trimester of pregnancy. The receptors originated from a female donor with multiple sclerosis, enrolled in a pregnancy study. Each CDR3 is given with its conserved first and last residue. D genes are given only for firm matches. Clone size is not always given. Where it is, it says once, few, many or a class for expanded clones.

>-|TRBV30|TRBJ2-7|-
CAWSTQGSGSEQYF
TGTGCCTGGAGTACGCAGGGGTCGGGGAGCGAGCAGTACTTC
>-|TRBV2|TRBJ2-2|-
CASSEALGGTGELFF
TGTGCCAGCAGTGAAGCTCTAGGGGGCACCGGGGAGCTGTTTTTT
>-|TRBV5-1|TRBJ1-2|-
CASSLGLAGATHYGYTF
TGCGCCAGCAGCTTGGGATTGGCAGGGGCAACCCACTATGGCTACACCTTC
>TRBD2|TRBV29-1|TRBJ2-7|-
CSVEERGSSYEQYF
TGCAGCGTTGAAGAGCGGGGGAGCTCCTACGAGCAGTACTTC
>-|TRBV5-6|TRBJ1-5|-
CASTWAGENQPQHF
TGTGCCAGCACCTGGGCAGGGGAAAATCAGCCCCAGCATTTT
>TRBD2|TRBV30|TRBJ2-1|-
CAWSVLAVFYNEQFF
TGTGCCTGGAGTGTACTAGCGGTCTTCTACAATGAGCAGTTCTTC
>-|TRBV4-3|TRBJ1-1|-
CASSALPGTEAFF
TGCGCCAGCAGCGCCCTTCCGGGCACTGAAGCTTTCTTT
>-|TRBV27|TRBJ1-5|-
CASSDSGEGRGQPQHF
TGTGCCAGCAGTGACTCAGGGGAGGGACGAGGACAGCCCCAGCATTTT
>TRBD2|TRBV6-1|TRBJ2-1|few
CASSEELAGGNEQFF
TGTGCCAGCAGTGAAGAACTAGCGGGAGGCAATGAGCAGTTCTTC
>TRBD1|TRBV19|TRBJ1-1|-
CASTPTGDTEAFF
TGTGCCAGTACCCCGACAGGGGACACTGAAGCTTTCTTT
>TRBD1|TRBV5-5|TRBJ1-2|once
CASSSRPTGRSKRGYTF
TGTGCCAGCAGTTCACGCCCGACAGGGAGGTCAAAGAGGGGCTACACCTTC
>TRBD1|TRBV29-1|TRBJ2-3|once
CSVEGDSLTDTQYF
TGCAGCGTTGAAGGGGACAGCCTCACAGATACGCAGTATTTT
>TRBD1|TRBV28|TRBJ1-1|-
CASGITGVGTEAFF
TGTGCCAGCGGAATAACAGGGGTTGGCACTGAAGCTTTCTTT
>TRBD1|TRBV6-1|TRBJ2-5|-
CASSEWEWDSLQETQYF
TGTGCCAGCAGTGAATGGGAGTGGGACAGCTTACAAGAGACCCAGTACTTC
>TRBD1|TRBV29-1|TRBJ1-2|-
CSVERTGGYGYTF
TGCAGCGTTGAAAGGACAGGGGGGTATGGCTACACCTTC
>TRBD1|TRBV5-1|TRBJ1-2|-
CASSYGQGTNYGYTF
TGCGCCAGCAGCTACGGACAGGGAACCAACTATGGCTACACCTTC
>TRBD1|TRBV27|TRBJ1-1|-
CASSYFPPTGTGVAEAFF
TGTGCCAGCAGTTATTTCCCCCCTACCGGGACAGGGGTCGCTGAAGCTTTCTTT
>-|TRBV15|TRBJ1-1|-
CATSRTEGNTEAFF
TGTGCCACCAGCAGAACCGAGGGGAACACTGAAGCTTTCTTT
>-|TRBV5-1|TRBJ2-1|-
CASSLTQNGGEQFF
TGCGCCAGCAGCTTGACGCAGAATGGAGGTGAGCAGTTCTTC
>TRBD2|TRBV28|TRBJ2-2|-
CASSLILAGGPNTGELFF
TGTGCCAGCAGTTTAATCCTAGCGGGAGGGCCTAACACCGGGGAGCTGTTTTTT
>-|TRBV2|TRBJ1-5|-
CASRENQGYNQPQHF
TGTGCCAGCAGAGAGAATCAGGGTTATAATCAGCCCCAGCATTTT
>-|TRBV7-9|TRBJ2-7|few
CASSLYWGSSYEQYF
TGTGCCAGCAGCTTATATTGGGGCAGCTCCTACGAGCAGTACTTC
>TRBD1|TRBV6-6|TRBJ1-2|-
CASSDPGTANYGYTF
TGTGCCAGCAGTGACCCCGGGACAGCTAACTATGGCTACACCTTC
>TRBD1|TRBV7-9|TRBJ2-1|-
CASSLGDETGVYNEQFF
TGTGCCAGCAGCTTAGGAGACGAGACAGGGGTATACAATGAGCAGTTCTTC
>TRBD1|TRBV6-5|TRBJ2-3|-
CASSFLQGADTQYF
TGTGCCAGCAGTTTCCTCCAGGGGGCAGATACGCAGTATTTT
>-|TRBV28|TRBJ2-5|-
CASCRVRETQYF
TGTGCCAGTTGCAGGGTGCGAGAGACCCAGTACTTC
>-|TRBV18|TRBJ2-1|-
CASSPTRGRYEQFF
TGTGCCAGCTCACCAACGCGGGGTCGGTATGAGCAGTTCTTC
>TRBD2|TRBV4-3|TRBJ2-1|-
CASSQVALLAGENEQFF
TGCGCCAGCAGCCAAGTTGCCCTACTAGCGGGAGAGAATGAGCAGTTCTTC
>-|TRBV30|TRBJ1-4|-
CAWSVLDRSGEKLFF
TGTGCCTGGAGTGTATTAGACAGGAGCGGTGAAAAACTGTTTTTT
>-|TRBV1|TRBJ2-7|-
CTSSHLTGTGSRSLLEQYF
TGCACCAGCAGCCATTTAACCGGGACAGGGAGCCGATCCCTACTGGAGCAGTACTTC
>TRBD2|TRBV7-3|TRBJ2-2|-
CASSSGLAGVAGELFF
TGTGCCAGCAGCTCGGGACTAGCGGGAGTGGCCGGGGAGCTGTTTTTT
>TRBD2|TRBV7-2|TRBJ2-2|-
CASSLGLAGHTGELFF
TGTGCCAGCAGTTTAGGACTAGCGGGACACACCGGGGAGCTGTTTTTT
>-|TRBV29-1|TRBJ1-1|few
CSVRLDTEAFF
TGCAGCGTACGACTGGACACTGAAGCTTTCTTT
>TRBD2|TRBV9|TRBJ2-5|-
CASSHPTVAGGETQYF
TGTGCCAGCAGCCACCCCACCGTGGCGGGAGGGGAGACCCAGTACTTC
>-|TRBV4-2|TRBJ2-1|-
CASSQAVLNNEQFF
TGTGCCAGCAGCCAAGCTGTACTGAACAATGAGCAGTTCTTC
>-|TRBV27|TRBJ2-1|-
CASSSKLSGLSYNEQFF
TGTGCCAGCAGTTCTAAACTATCTGGATTATCCTACAATGAGCAGTTCTTC
>-|TRBV4-1|TRBJ1-2|once
CASSQDGGANYGYTF
TGCGCCAGCAGCCAAGATGGGGGGGCTAACTATGGCTACACCTTC
>-|TRBV2|TRBJ1-2|-
CASSELRWGYTF
TGTGCCAGCAGTGAACTCCGGTGGGGCTACACCTTC
>-|TRBV30|TRBJ2-3|-
CAWTLDYTDTQYF
TGTGCCTGGACTTTGGACTACACAGATACGCAGTATTTT
>TRBD1|TRBV7-2|TRBJ1-1|few
CASSRSLLQGVAFF
TGTGCCAGCAGCCGCTCCCTTCTACAGGGGGTGGCTTTCTTT
>TRBD1|TRBV27|TRBJ1-6|-
CASSLYAPGQASSYNSPLHF
TGTGCCAGCAGTTTATATGCTCCGGGACAGGCGAGCTCCTATAATTCACCCCTCCACTTT